The 2 T cell receptor beta chains below all came from one sample that was sequenced in a study of blood T cell repertoires in COVID-19. Only in-frame clones appear in the TCRdb table, and some are missing; sequencing was by immunoSEQ multiplex PCR. The data show under 300,000 clones, approximately 83% seen once. Sequencing was performed on PBMCs or T cells enriched from blood (not recorded which). These receptors were obtained from a woman aged 40 to 50 with acute COVID-19.

This clone was picked up one time. The gene calls are TRBV19 and TRBJ2-1, with TRBD1 identical over 8 bases. Trimming took 4 bases from V and 0 from J; bases not matched to a gene: 5. Germline CDR1 is LNHDA and CDR2 is SQIVND (reference sequence). The CDR3 totals 16 residues. CDR3 residues: CASSTTGVSSYNEQFF. The CDR3 DNA reads as TGTGCCAGTAGTACGACAGGGGTAAGCTCCTACAATGAGCAGTTCTTC.

This chain connects TRBV19 to TRBJ2-5, with D possibly being TRBD2 (6 bases). Germline loops: CDR1 LNHDA, CDR2 SQIVND (reference sequence). The CDR3 consists of 12 residues. The germline V and J ends were trimmed by 5 bases and 5 bases, with 9 bases remaining between them. CDR3 in amino acids: CASSPSGETQYF. The CDR3 DNA follows: TGTGCCAGTAGTCCAAGCGGGGAGACCCAGTACTTC.